The 7 T cell receptor beta chains listed next were all sequenced from one sample in a study of blood T cell repertoires in COVID-19. Sequenced by immunoSEQ multiplex PCR; TCRdb stores in-frame clones only, minus some. This table has under 140,000 clones, under 75% appearing once. The specimen sequenced was peripheral blood. The receptors were gathered from a woman aged 55-69 years with acute or convalescent COVID-19.

The CDR3: CASSQESRRGTQYF. The CDR3 region has the DNA TGTGCCAGCAGCCAAGAAAGCAGAAGAGGGACCCAGTACTTC. This rearrangement joins TRBV14 to TRBJ2-5; D uncertain. Germline loops: CDR1 SGHDN, CDR2 FVKESK. The ends were cut back, 0 bases at V and 7 bases at J, with 12 bases in the middle. The CDR3 has 14 amino acids.

The genes are TRBV7-2 and TRBJ1-6; weak D call: TRBD1 (6 bases). The CDR3 runs 16 residues. V shed 0 bases and J shed 6 bases, with 12 bases lying between them. Per germline, CDR1 SGHTA and CDR2 FQGNSA. CDR3 protein: CASSLAPPRGNSPLHF. The CDR3 bases are TGTGCCAGCAGCTTAGCGCCTCCCAGGGGTAATTCACCCCTCCACTTT.

V is TRBV2 and J is TRBJ1-2; perhaps TRBD1 as D (5 bases). This CDR3 is built from 13 residues. Germline CDR1 SNHLY, CDR2 FYNNEI. Trimming removed 2 bases from V and 6 bases from J, with 10 bases in between. CDR3 in amino acids: CASSESGRNGYTF. The CDR3 coding sequence is TGTGCCAGCAGTGAATCAGGGCGGAATGGCTACACCTTC.

The chain joins TRBV2 to TRBJ2-5; a weak D match, TRBD2 (6 bases). The CDR3 consists of 10 residues. CDR1 and CDR2 (germline): SNHLY, FYNNEI. V lost 8 bases and J lost 12, with 13 bases in between. Written as DNA, the CDR3 is TGTGCCAGCTTCGGGCGGGGAAAGTACTTC. Translation: CASFGRGKYF.

The J gene is TRBJ1-1, the V gene TRBV29-1; weak D call: TRBD1 (6 bases). This CDR3 comprises 11 residues. Germline values: CDR1 SQVTM, CDR2 ANQGSEA. V was trimmed by 6 bases and J by 8 bases, leaving 13 bases between them. The CDR3: CSVGRGEEAFF. The CDR3 DNA follows: TGCAGCGTAGGCAGGGGTGAGGAAGCTTTCTTT. Variable domain in full (rest from reference TRBV29-1 and TRBJ1-1): SAVISQKPSRDICQRGTSLTIQCQVDSQVTMMFWYRQQPGQSLTLIATANQGSEATYESGFVIDKFPISRPNLTFSTLTVSNMSPEDSSIYLCSVGRGEEAFFGQGTRLTVV.

The V and J genes are TRBV18 and TRBJ1-2, with 9 bases lining up with TRBD1. Germline trimming cut 5 bases from V and 3 bases from J; bases unmatched to any gene: 4. This CDR3 comprises 14 residues. In germline, CDR1 is KGHSH, CDR2 LQKENI. Here the CDR3 DNA reads TGTGCCAGCTCAGGGACAGGGATGGACTATGGCTACACCTTC. This codes for CASSGTGMDYGYTF.

The chain combines TRBV6-1 with TRBJ1-2, with a tentative D call TRBD1 (6 bases). Germline CDR1 MNHNS, CDR2 SASEGT. V lost 0 bases to trimming and J lost 5 bases, with 19 bases between them. The CDR3 is 17 amino acids. The CDR3 nucleotides are TGTGCCAGCAGTGAAGCGCTCACAGGGTCCCTCCTTTATGGCTACACCTTC. Translation gives CASSEALTGSLLYGYTF.